This TCR beta chain was profiled in a study of vaccination and CD4 T cells after COVID-19. The study's findings and limits: Convalescent patients had a median around 89% of reactive clones appearing only post-vaccination.

Concerning this clonotype itself: No antigen is known for it.

V lost 7 bases and J 0 bases, leaving 14 bases between the germline ends. Germline V lookup: CDR1 LNHDA, CDR2 SQIVND (reference sequence). The CDR3 loop spans 15 amino acids. Sequencing of DNA taken from cultured CD4+ T cells relied on the Oncomine TCR Beta short-read assay. Each CDR3 protein gets one entry after TCRdb re-called the PCR reads with MiXCR. This sample has over 12,000 distinct CDR3 sequences, with about 41% found just once. Treatment denoted: approximately 9-day PBMC culture with coronavirus spike peptide pools or control peptides (ViraFEST assay). The chain combines TRBV19 with TRBJ2-3, with D possibly TRBD1 on 6 matching bases. The receptor comes from a human donor who had recovered from COVID-19. Sequencing was carried out using CD4+ T cells from blood, cultured in vitro. This chain's CDR3 is CASNEGVVSTDTQYF. CDR3 DNA: TGTGCCAGTAATGAGGGGGTGGTAAGCACAGATACGCAGTATTTT.